Presented here are 10 T cell receptor beta chains from one specimen sequenced in a study of CD8 T cells in ankylosing spondylitis. MiXCR, run by TCRdb on the 5' RACE reads, gives a single entry per CDR3 protein. The table lists approximately 130,000 distinct CDR3 sequences, 10% to 12% of them singletons, with 4.1% in the top ten. Sequenced sample: blood, either unsorted or a sorted T cell fraction (not recorded which). These receptors were obtained from a female donor with ankylosing spondylitis or in good health (not recorded which).

Points on this clonotype: It may be a read error: a sequence one base away is much more abundant. Because the CDR3 is missing its conserved closing phenylalanine or tryptophan, this is likely a read error. The chain recombines TRBV4-2 with TRBJ2-3; tentatively, D is TRBD2 (6 bases). Trimming left V 5 bases short and J 2 bases short, with 14 bases between. This CDR3 is 15 amino acids long. The germline CDR1 and CDR2 sequences are LGHNA and YNFKEQ. Here the CDR3 reads CASSVTGDPTDTQYY. The CDR3 DNA sequence: TGTGCCAGCAGCGTCACGGGGGATCCCACAGATACGCAGTATTAT.

This clonotype was found many times. The chain combines TRBV11-1 with TRBJ1-1; D may be TRBD1 (5 bases). This CDR3 comprises 18 residues. V lost 7 bases to trimming and J lost 0 bases, with 24 bases between them. CDR1 and CDR2 from the germline V gene are SGHAT and FQDESV (reference sequence). The CDR3 loop is CASKILGRAGRLNTEAFF. The CDR3 DNA follows: TGTGCCAGCAAGATACTGGGCCGGGCAGGGCGTTTGAACACTGAAGCTTTCTTT.

This clonotype was recorded at least ten times. The chain joins TRBV11-3 to TRBJ1-3; no clear D. The V end was cut by 5 bases, the J end by 0 bases, with 8 bases between. Germline V gene sequence: CDR1 SGHNT, CDR2 YENEEA. The CDR3 extends over 14 amino acids. As DNA, the CDR3 is TGTGCCAGCAGCCAGGACGGCTCTGGAAACACCATATATTTT. Translated: CASSQDGSGNTIYF.

This clonotype occurred many times. V and J are TRBV18 and TRBJ1-5, with TRBD1 matching over 7 bases. Unmatched junction bases numbered 7, after V lost 4 bases and J lost 4 bases. The CDR3 extends over 15 amino acids. Germline lookup yields CDR1 KGHSH and CDR2 LQKENI. The CDR3 coding sequence is TGTGCCAGCTCACTGGGACAGATACCTAATCAGCCCCAGCATTTT. This codes for CASSLGQIPNQPQHF.

This clonotype has ten or more counts. The V and J genes are TRBV11-2 and TRBJ2-1; D is unclear. Germline CDR1 reads SGHAT; CDR2 reads FQNNGV. The V and J ends lost 1 base and 8 bases respectively, with 12 bases between them. The CDR3 covers 14 residues. This chain's CDR3 is CASSLGARVDEQFF. CDR3 nucleotide sequence: TGTGCCAGCAGCTTAGGAGCGCGAGTTGATGAGCAGTTCTTC.

This clonotype was seen at least ten times. The J gene is TRBJ1-1, the V gene TRBV11-3, with D tentatively TRBD1 (6 bases). The ends were cut back, 5 bases at V and 7 bases at J, with 11 bases in the middle. Looked up from germline, CDR1 is SGHNT and CDR2 is YENEEA. The CDR3 runs to 12 residues. CDR3 in DNA: TGTGCCAGCAGCCCAAGGGGGTATGAAGCTTTCTTT. Translation: CASSPRGYEAFF.

This clonotype occurred many times. The chain has TRBV20-1 and TRBJ2-3; 9 bases map to TRBD2. CDR3 length equals 15 residues. Germline V CDR1 and CDR2: DFQATT, SNEGSKA (reference sequence). The V segment lost 5 bases and the J segment 3 bases; nucleotides outside the gene matches: 9. The CDR3 nucleotides read TGCAGTGCTCTTTCGAGCGGGAGGTCAACAGATACGCAGTATTTT. Its translation is CSALSSGRSTDTQYF.

This clonotype was observed at least ten times. The chain recombines TRBV6-5 with TRBJ1-5; D is unresolved. Germline V lookup: CDR1 MNHEY, CDR2 SVGAGI. V lost 0 bases and J 2 bases, leaving 17 bases between the germline ends. The CDR3 sequence is 18 residues long. The CDR3 bases are TGTGCCAGCAGTTACTCCCGGAACAGCCTTTTTGGCAATCAGCCCCAGCATTTT. Its translation: CASSYSRNSLFGNQPQHF.

This clonotype was seen repeatedly, ten times or more. V gene TRBV6-5 combines with J gene TRBJ1-6, with unresolved D. Germline-derived CDR1 and CDR2 are MNHEY and SVGAGI. The germline V and J ends were trimmed by 1 base and 9 bases, with 10 bases remaining between them. CDR3 length equals 14 residues. CDR3 in DNA: TGTGCCAGCAGTTACTTCGAGCGGGGTTCACCCCTCCACTTT. It codes for CASSYFERGSPLHF.

This clonotype was observed at least ten times. This chain links TRBV12-3 or TRBV12-4 with TRBJ2-7; 8 nucleotides line up with TRBD1. Trimming removed 4 bases from V and 6 bases from J; junction bases left unmatched: 8. The CDR3 covers 14 residues. CDR3 sequence: CASSSPGGMSEQYF. Here the CDR3 DNA reads TGTGCCAGCAGTTCCCCAGGGGGCATGAGCGAGCAGTACTTC.